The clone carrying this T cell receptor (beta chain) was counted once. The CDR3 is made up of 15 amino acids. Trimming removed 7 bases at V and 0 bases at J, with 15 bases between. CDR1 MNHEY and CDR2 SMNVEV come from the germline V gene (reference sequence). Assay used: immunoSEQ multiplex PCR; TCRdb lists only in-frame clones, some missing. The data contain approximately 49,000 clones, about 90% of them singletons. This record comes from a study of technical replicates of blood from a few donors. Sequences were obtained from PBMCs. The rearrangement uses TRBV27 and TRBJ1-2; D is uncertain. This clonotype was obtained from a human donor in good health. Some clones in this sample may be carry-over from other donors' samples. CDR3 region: CASKPRRETNYGYTF. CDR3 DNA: TGTGCCAGCAAACCTAGACGGGAAACTAACTATGGCTACACCTTC.